A single sample is the source of the 15 T cell receptor beta chains below, sequenced in a study of blood T cells in healthy people across ages. Combining a sample-barcoded 5' primer with a J-beta primer mix, a second PCR ran for roughly 7 to 12 cycles. TCRdb redid the calling of the 5' RACE reads with MiXCR, one entry per CDR3 protein. The table records roughly 1,100,000 distinct CDR3 sequences, approximately 25% of them present only once. The same data also contributed to another study, on T cells of mothers and their children.

The material sequenced was blood. The receptors come from a girl aged 2-10 years in good health.

The table lists this clonotype with a few counts. The chain carries TRBV2 and TRBJ2-3; D call uncertain. This CDR3 contains 18 residues. The V end was cut by 6 bases, the J end by 6 bases, with 28 bases between. Looked up from germline, CDR1 is SNHLY and CDR2 is FYNNEI. CDR3 sequence: CASRLPVDGSPRVDTQYF. CDR3 in DNA: TGTGCCAGCAGACTACCTGTAGATGGGTCTCCTAGGGTTGATACGCAGTATTTT.

The chain is built from TRBV29-1 and TRBJ2-1; no firm D call. V was pared by 6 bases and J by 3 bases, with 12 bases between. The length of the CDR3 is 13 residues. Germline loops: CDR1 SQVTM, CDR2 ANQGSEA. The CDR3 reads CSVWTPRYNEQFF. In DNA, the CDR3 is TGCAGCGTGTGGACCCCCCGCTACAATGAGCAGTTCTTC.

This clonotype was seen a handful of times. V and J are TRBV11-2 and TRBJ1-1; TRBD1 might be the D (6 bases). The CDR3 totals 14 residues. V was shortened by 2 bases and J by 5 bases, with 12 bases between the two germline ends. CDR1 and CDR2 from the germline V gene are SGHAT and FQNNGV. The CDR3 protein is CASSLWGRGTEAFF. As DNA, the CDR3 is TGTGCCAGCAGCTTATGGGGGCGGGGAACTGAAGCTTTCTTT.

This clonotype has only a few counts. V usage is TRBV28 and J usage is TRBJ2-1; TRBD1 matches at 9 bases. The end of the DNA fits TRBJ2-5 better, so the J call may be wrong. Germline V CDR1 and CDR2: MDHEN, SYDVKM. The CDR3 sequence is 17 residues long. CDR3 amino acids: CASSYYRTGGGLETQYF. The CDR3 coding sequence is TGTGCCAGCAGTTATTACAGAACAGGGGGCGGCTTAGAGACCCAGTACTTC.

The gene calls are TRBV14 and TRBJ2-1; no clear D gene. CDR1 and CDR2 (germline): SGHDN, FVKESK. Between the trimmed V and J ends, which lost 3 bases and 6 bases, there was a span of 15 bases. The CDR3 spans 15 residues. CDR3 bases: TGTGCCAGCAGCCATGGGGTCCGCCTATTCAATGAGCAGTTCTTC. It is translated as CASSHGVRLFNEQFF. Full variable domain (rest looked up from reference TRBV14 and TRBJ2-1): EAGVTQFPSHSVIEKGQTVTLRCDPISGHDNLYWYRRVMGKEIKFLLHFVKESKQDESGMPNNRFLAERTGGTYSTLKVQPAELEDSGVYFCASSHGVRLFNEQFFGPGTRLTVL.

The sample holds a few counts of this clonotype. The genes are TRBV25-1 and TRBJ2-5; TRBD2 matches at 11 bases. The tail of the sequence fits TRBJ2-7 better, so the J call may be wrong. CDR1 is MGHDK, CDR2 SYGVNS, per germline. The CDR3 is made up of 16 amino acids. The CDR3 DNA reads TGTGCCAGCGAACGGGGACTAGCGGATTCCTCCTACGAGCAGTACTTC. It encodes CASERGLADSSYEQYF.

This clonotype has a handful of counts. V gene TRBV29-1 combines with J gene TRBJ1-3; D call uncertain. CDR3 length: 15 amino acids. Germline V lookup: CDR1 SQVTM, CDR2 ANQGSEA. With 0 bases removed from V and 0 bases from J, the gap between germline ends came to 9 bases. The CDR3, as DNA: TGCAGCGTTGAAGATAGACGATACTCTGGAAACACCATATATTTT. Amino acid sequence: CSVEDRRYSGNTIYF.

Ten or more counts support this clonotype. V usage is TRBV7-9 and J usage is TRBJ2-7; 10 bases are a match to TRBD1. The V segment lost 5 bases and the J segment 4 bases; nucleotides outside the gene matches: 5. CDR1 and CDR2 from the germline V gene are SEHNR and FQNEAQ (reference sequence). The CDR3 totals 14 residues. Here the CDR3 DNA reads TGTGCCAGCAGCCTAGACAGGGGGCTGTACGAGCAGTACTTC. Encoded protein: CASSLDRGLYEQYF.

This clonotype has just a few counts. J is TRBJ1-1 and V is TRBV12-3 or TRBV12-4, with D uncertain. V was trimmed by 4 bases and J by 2 bases, leaving 8 bases between them. This CDR3 is 13 amino acids long. CDR3 loop: CASSSERNTEAFF. In DNA form, the CDR3 reads TGTGCCAGCAGTTCGGAGCGTAACACTGAAGCTTTCTTT.

This clonotype turned up a few times. This rearrangement joins TRBV9 to TRBJ1-2; TRBD1 matches 8 bases. V lost 0 bases, J lost 5 bases, and 6 bases stayed unmatched. The V gene's germline CDR1 is SGDLS and CDR2 YYNGEE. The CDR3 runs to 15 residues. CDR3 amino acids: CASSVGGQALYGYTF. In DNA form, the CDR3 reads TGTGCCAGCAGCGTAGGGGGACAGGCGTTGTATGGCTACACCTTC. Full variable domain (remainder filled in from reference TRBV9 and TRBJ1-2): DSGVTQTPKHLITATGQRVTLRCSPRSGDLSVYWYQQSLDQGLQFLIQYYNGEERAKGNILERFSAQQFPDLHSELNLSSLELGDSALYFCASSVGGQALYGYTFGSGTRLTVV.

J is TRBJ2-6 and V is TRBV28; D possibly corresponds to TRBD2 (6 bases). V was shortened by 5 bases and J by 0 bases, with 11 bases between the two germline ends. The length of the CDR3 is 16 residues. CDR1 MDHEN and CDR2 SYDVKM come from the germline V gene. The CDR3 coding sequence is TGTGCCAGCAGTATTGCGGGGAGCTCTGGGGCCAACGTCCTGACTTTC. It translates to CASSIAGSSGANVLTF.

The chain combines TRBV10-3 with TRBJ2-6; D unresolved. The V and J ends lost 11 bases and 4 bases respectively, with 15 bases between them. CDR1 and CDR2 from the germline V gene are ENHRY and SYGVKD. CDR3 size: 14 residues. Here the CDR3 DNA reads TGTGCCCCTCCGAGGTCTGGCGGGGCCAACGTCCTGACTTTC. This encodes CAPPRSGGANVLTF.

The rearrangement uses TRBV5-6 and TRBJ2-7, with TRBD1 identical over 8 bases. The CDR3 consists of 14 residues. Germline-derived CDR1 and CDR2 are SGHDT and YYEEEE. Trimming took 1 base from V and 5 from J; bases not matched to a gene: 5. CDR3 nucleotide sequence: TGTGCCAGCAGCTTGCGGACAGGGATCCACGAGCAGTACTTC. Protein sequence: CASSLRTGIHEQYF.

This clonotype was seen a handful of times. CDR3: CASSLGPTGNEQYF. The CDR3 DNA follows: TGTGCCAGCAGTTTGGGTCCGACAGGGAACGAGCAGTACTTC. The chain combines TRBV27 with TRBJ2-5; 7 positions match TRBD1. The DNA matches TRBJ2-7 better at its end, which makes the J call doubtful. The CDR3 spans 14 residues. The germline CDR1 and CDR2 sequences are MNHEY and SMNVEV (reference sequence).

This clonotype turned up a few times. V usage is TRBV29-1 and J usage is TRBJ2-5; TRBD1 aligns across 7 bases. The DNA end lines up better with TRBJ2-1; the J call may be wrong. Germline CDR1 SQVTM, CDR2 ANQGSEA. The CDR3 runs 12 residues. This chain's CDR3 is CSVLEGANEQFF. The CDR3 DNA follows: TGCAGCGTTCTTGAGGGGGCAAATGAGCAGTTCTTC.